Listed here are 32 T cell receptor beta chains from one sample, sequenced in a study of control samples from healthy donors and cancer patients. This table comes from immunoSEQ multiplex PCR, and its TCRdb copy is limited to in-frame clones, with some not included. The repertoire holds some 200,000 clones, with around 94% as singletons. The material sequenced was blood. These TCRs come from a man aged 50 to 59 in good health.

J is TRBJ2-5 and V is TRBV28, with D unclear. Germline CDR1 and CDR2: MDHEN and SYDVKM. This CDR3 has 13 residues. With 6 bases removed from V and 10 bases from J, the gap between germline ends came to 18 bases. CDR3 nucleotide sequence: TGTGCCAGCAGCGACGGTGGAGTTATGATCCAGTACTTC. Residues: CASSDGGVMIQYF.

The rearrangement joins TRBV18 to TRBJ2-7; 7 positions match TRBD1. There are 13 residues in the CDR3. V dropped 6 bases and J dropped 5; count of bases not matched to a gene: 7. Germline CDR1 reads KGHSH; CDR2 reads LQKENI. CDR3 region: CASSYRQGDEQYV. The CDR3 bases are TGTGCCAGCTCCTACCGACAGGGCGACGAGCAGTACGTC.

The rearrangement uses TRBV19 and TRBJ1-1; perhaps TRBD1 as D (5 bases). The germline CDR1 and CDR2 sequences are LNHDA and SQIVND (reference sequence). V lost 3 bases and J lost 2, with 16 bases in between. The CDR3 length is 16 residues. This CDR3 is CASSIKTSGGNTEAFF. CDR3 coding DNA: TGTGCCAGTAGTATTAAAACCTCCGGGGGTAACACTGAAGCTTTCTTT.

The genes are TRBV5-8 and TRBJ2-1; 7 bases are shared with TRBD2. The CDR3 is made up of 15 amino acids. Trimming cost V 2 bases and J 5 bases; bases outside gene matches: 7. Germline loops: CDR1 SGHTS, CDR2 YDEGEE. CDR3 bases: TGTGCCAGCAGCTTTGTTCCAGGGACTAACAATGAGCAGTTCTTC. It encodes CASSFVPGTNNEQFF. Full variable domain (missing parts from reference TRBV5-8 and TRBJ2-1): EAGVTQSPTHLIKTRGQQATLRCSPISGHTSVYWYQQALGLGLQFLLWYDEGEERNRGNFPPRFSGRQFPNYSSELNVNALELEDSALYLCASSFVPGTNNEQFFGPGTRLTVL.

The CDR3 DNA sequence: TGTGCCAGTAGTATAGGTACGGACAGCCTTGGAGACTATGGCTACACCTTC. Translation gives CASSIGTDSLGDYGYTF. The rearrangement joins TRBV19 to TRBJ1-2, with D maybe TRBD1 (6 bases). The V gene's germline CDR1 is LNHDA and CDR2 SQIVND (reference sequence). Trimming took 1 base from V and 3 from J, leaving 18 bases between them. This CDR3 contains 17 residues.

The V and J genes are TRBV7-9 and TRBJ1-1, with D perhaps TRBD1 (6 bases). Germline loops: CDR1 SEHNR, CDR2 FQNEAQ (reference sequence). V was shortened by 5 bases and J by 0 bases, with 10 bases between the two germline ends. The CDR3 has 14 residues. The CDR3 region is CASSLQGVNTEAFF. DNA for the CDR3: TGTGCCAGCAGCCTACAGGGCGTGAACACTGAAGCTTTCTTT.

The rearrangement links TRBV2 to TRBJ1-2; D uncertain. Germline CDR1 SNHLY, CDR2 FYNNEI. The CDR3 runs to 13 residues. V lost 7 bases, J lost 8 bases, and 17 bases lay in between. This CDR3 is CASNSYKGEGYTF. CDR3 DNA sequence: TGTGCCAGCAACTCATACAAGGGAGAGGGCTACACCTTC.

The chain combines TRBV3-1 (or the pseudogene TRBV3-2) with TRBJ1-5, with a possible D match to TRBD1 (5 bases). V lost 6 bases and J 7 bases, leaving 13 bases between the germline ends. The CDR3 is 13 residues long. Germline V gives CDR1 LGHDT, CDR2 YNNKEL (reference sequence). The CDR3 region is CASSLLGGQPQHF. CDR3 DNA sequence: TGTGCCAGCAGTCTGCTCGGGGGACAGCCCCAGCATTTT.

The V gene is TRBV6-2 or TRBV6-3, the J gene TRBJ1-2; possible D gene TRBD1, 6 bases. This CDR3 is 15 amino acids long. CDR1 and CDR2 (germline): MNHEY, SVGEGT. V shed 6 bases and J shed 1 base, with 15 bases lying between them. The CDR3 reads CASSHGQGHNYGYTF. Here the CDR3 DNA reads TGTGCCAGCAGCCACGGGCAGGGGCATAACTATGGCTACACCTTC.

The J gene is TRBJ1-2, the V gene TRBV9, with D perhaps matching TRBD1 (5 bases). Deletions cut 4 bases from V and 7 bases from J, with 17 bases between. This CDR3 region has 14 residues. CDR1 and CDR2 from the germline V gene are SGDLS and YYNGEE. In nucleotides, the CDR3 is TGTGCCAGCAGCCCTCCCCAAGGGGCAGTTGGCTACACCTTC. Translating gives CASSPPQGAVGYTF.

This clone was counted a single time. The chain is built from TRBV10-1 and TRBJ2-4, with TRBD1 matching 12 bases. V lost 6 bases and J lost 1; bases outside the gene matches: 4. The CDR3 contains 16 residues. Germline V gene sequence: CDR1 WNHNN, CDR2 SYGVQD (reference sequence). In DNA form, the CDR3 reads TGCGCCAGCAGCCCAGGGACAGGGGGCGCCAAAAACATTCAGTACTTC. This codes for CASSPGTGGAKNIQYF.

The chain joins TRBV30 to TRBJ1-1, with TRBD1 identical over 7 bases. The CDR3 totals 14 residues. The V and J ends lost 1 base and 5 bases, in that order; junction bases with no gene match: 7. CDR1 GTSNPN and CDR2 SVGIG come from the germline V gene (reference sequence). CDR3 in DNA: TGTGCCTGGAGTGGGGGGGACAGCAGAACTGAAGCTTTCTTT. Translated, it gives CAWSGGDSRTEAFF.

The genes are TRBV9 and TRBJ1-2, with D hard to call. The CDR3 runs 13 residues. CDR1 SGDLS and CDR2 YYNGEE come from the germline V gene. The V end lost 0 bases, the J end lost 7 bases, and 10 bases lay between the germline ends. The CDR3 is CASSVEEWRGYTF. CDR3 nucleotides: TGTGCCAGCAGCGTAGAGGAGTGGCGTGGCTACACCTTC.

The chain recombines TRBV30 with TRBJ2-3; TRBD2 matches at 16 bases. CDR3 length equals 16 residues. Germline lookup yields CDR1 GTSNPN and CDR2 SVGIG (reference sequence). With V trimmed by 5 bases and J by 4 bases, 6 bases remained unmatched. In DNA form, the CDR3 reads TGTGCCTGGGCCCCGGGACTAGCGGGGGGGCCAGATACGCAGTATTTT. This codes for CAWAPGLAGGPDTQYF.

This chain links TRBV28 with TRBJ1-2; 9 positions match TRBD1. In germline, CDR1 is MDHEN, CDR2 SYDVKM. The CDR3 loop spans 14 amino acids. V shed 5 bases and J 6 bases; nucleotides not matched to a gene: 7. In DNA, the CDR3 is TGTGCCAGCAGTCTGTCACAGGGGGCAAATGGCTACACCTTC. Translating gives CASSLSQGANGYTF.

This rearrangement joins TRBV20-1 to TRBJ1-5; the D is unclear. The V end lost 3 bases, the J end lost 1 base, and 4 bases lay between the germline ends. The CDR3 contains 12 residues. Germline assignment: CDR1 DFQATT and CDR2 SNEGSKA (reference sequence). CDR3: CSASLSNQPQHF. The CDR3 nucleotides are TGCAGTGCTAGTTTGAGCAATCAGCCCCAGCATTTT.

This clone appeared a single time. The chain combines TRBV29-1 with TRBJ2-1; 8 positions agree with TRBD2. CDR1 and CDR2 (germline): SQVTM, ANQGSEA. With V trimmed by 3 bases and J by 5 bases, 6 bases remained unmatched. The CDR3 extends over 14 amino acids. CDR3 region: CSVDGRGGNNEQFF. The CDR3 nucleotides are TGCAGCGTTGACGGTCGCGGGGGGAACAATGAGCAGTTCTTC.

CDR3 residues: CASSPNGGTYEQYF. The CDR3 DNA is TGTGCCAGCAGCCCAAATGGGGGGACCTACGAGCAGTACTTC. The rearrangement joins TRBV7-2 to TRBJ2-7, with D possibly TRBD2 on 6 matching bases. The CDR3 consists of 14 residues. V was trimmed by 5 bases and J by 2 bases, leaving 13 bases between them. Per the germline V gene, CDR1 is SGHTA and CDR2 is FQGNSA.

The V call is TRBV18, the J call TRBJ1-2; the D gene is possibly TRBD1 (6 bases). Germline-derived CDR1 and CDR2 are KGHSH and LQKENI. V shed 0 bases and J shed 8 bases, with 16 bases lying between them. The CDR3 has 15 residues. CDR3 DNA sequence: TGTGCCAGCTCACCACCGTCCACAGGGACTGAAGGCTACACCTTC. Its protein is CASSPPSTGTEGYTF.

This chain uses TRBV6-6 with TRBJ1-2; 8 nucleotides match TRBD1. J was trimmed by 3 bases and V by 5 bases; bases with no gene match: 14. The length of the CDR3 is 17 residues. Germline assignment: CDR1 MNHNY and CDR2 SVGAGI (reference sequence). The CDR3 nucleotides are TGTGCCAGCAGTCTCAGACAGGGGAGTTCTCGGGACTATGGCTACACCTTC. It codes for CASSLRQGSSRDYGYTF.

The chain employs TRBV6-5 and TRBJ1-4, with D hard to call. Germline CDR1 and CDR2: MNHEY and SVGAGI. The CDR3 length is 14 residues. Trimming removed 2 bases from V and 4 bases from J, with 8 bases in between. CDR3 in amino acids: CASSYGRGNEKLFF. Written as DNA, the CDR3 is TGTGCCAGCAGTTACGGACGGGGTAATGAAAAACTGTTTTTT.

V usage is TRBV19 and J usage is TRBJ1-1; D remains ambiguous. Germline V gene sequence: CDR1 LNHDA, CDR2 SQIVND (reference sequence). Trimming shortened V by 7 bases and J by 3 bases, and 12 bases separated the two germline ends. The CDR3 runs 13 residues. CDR3 DNA sequence: TGTGCCAGTACTTATACGCTGGACACTGAAGCTTTCTTT. Its protein product is CASTYTLDTEAFF. Full variable domain (outside the CDR3, taken from reference TRBV19 and TRBJ1-1): DGGITQSPKYLFRKEGQNVTLSCEQNLNHDAMYWYRQDPGQGLRLIYYSQIVNDFQKGDIAEGYSVSREKKESFPLTVTSAQKNPTAFYLCASTYTLDTEAFFGQGTRLTVV.

CDR3 sequence (DNA): TGTGCCAGCAGGGCGGGGGGATCCCTCGAGCAGTACTTC. Translated, it gives CASRAGGSLEQYF. The rearrangement uses TRBV6-6 and TRBJ2-7; 8 bases fit TRBD2. Trimming removed 6 bases from V and 6 bases from J; junction bases left unmatched: 7. Germline CDR1 MNHNY, CDR2 SVGAGI (reference sequence). The CDR3 is 13 amino acids.

The DNA of the CDR3 is TGCGCCAGCAGCTTAGGCGGGGCGACTAACAATGAGCAGTTCTTC. The encoded protein is CASSLGGATNNEQFF. The genes are TRBV5-1 and TRBJ2-1; a weak D match, TRBD2 (6 bases). The ends were cut back, 2 bases at V and 5 bases at J, with 14 bases in the middle. The CDR3 is 15 amino acids. The germline gives CDR1 SGHRS, CDR2 YFSETQ.

The J gene is TRBJ1-6, the V gene TRBV2; possibly TRBD1 for D (5 bases). CDR3 size: 14 residues. V shed 7 bases and J shed 7 bases, with 14 bases lying between them. From germline, CDR1 is SNHLY and CDR2 FYNNEI. The CDR3 DNA reads TGTGCCAGCATGGGGGATGGGGGGAATTCACCCCTCCACTTT. It is translated as CASMGDGGNSPLHF.

This clone was seen a single time. This chain joins TRBV14 and TRBJ2-2, with D perhaps assigned TRBD1 or TRBD2 (5 bases each). The germline V gene encodes CDR1 SGHDN and CDR2 FVKESK. V lost 2 bases to trimming and J lost 4 bases, with 14 bases between them. The CDR3 extends over 16 amino acids. Written as DNA, the CDR3 is TGTGCCAGCAGCCAACAAGGGCCGGGGCGCACCGGGGAGCTGTTTTTT. Encoded protein: CASSQQGPGRTGELFF.

This clone appeared once. The same CDR3 is also encoded by other DNA sequences in this sample. DNA for the CDR3: TGTGCCAGCTCACCGGACATGAACACTGAAGCTTTCTTT. Its protein product is CASSPDMNTEAFF. V and J are TRBV18 and TRBJ1-1; D is possibly TRBD1 (5 bases). The CDR3 consists of 13 residues. V was clipped by 3 bases and J by 0 bases, with 5 bases between them. CDR1 is KGHSH, CDR2 LQKENI, per germline.

The V gene is TRBV7-8, the J gene TRBJ2-6; 7 nucleotides align to TRBD1. J was trimmed by 4 bases and V by 4 bases; bases with no gene match: 4. Per the germline V gene, CDR1 is SGHVS and CDR2 is FQNEAQ. This CDR3 is 15 amino acids long. CDR3 protein: CASSWTGSGANVLTF. The CDR3 DNA reads TGTGCCAGCAGCTGGACAGGTTCCGGGGCCAACGTCCTGACTTTC.

The genes are TRBV3-1 (or the pseudogene TRBV3-2) and TRBJ2-7, with D unresolved. This CDR3 has 13 residues. Germline lookup yields CDR1 LGHDT and CDR2 YNNKEL (reference sequence). Trimming took off 1 base at V and 2 bases at J, with 6 bases between the two ends. CDR3 sequence reads: CASSQVSTYEQYF. CDR3 bases: TGTGCCAGCAGCCAAGTATCAACCTACGAGCAGTACTTC.

The chain recombines TRBV6-6 with TRBJ1-4; D is ambiguous. This CDR3 is 14 amino acids long. Trimming cost V 6 bases and J 3 bases, with 11 bases left between them. Germline CDR1 MNHNY, CDR2 SVGAGI (reference sequence). CDR3 in DNA: TGTGCCAGCAGCCGGGGTCCCTCTAATGAAAAACTGTTTTTT. It translates to CASSRGPSNEKLFF.

The chain joins TRBV19 to TRBJ1-6; D uncertain. CDR1 and CDR2 (germline): LNHDA, SQIVND (reference sequence). The CDR3 consists of 14 residues. Trimming took 6 bases from V and 7 from J, leaving 13 bases between them. In nucleotides, the CDR3 is TGTGCCAGTAGGATCCGGGATCAAAATTCACCCCTCCACTTT. Protein sequence: CASRIRDQNSPLHF.

The gene calls are TRBV5-1 and TRBJ2-1, with 9 bases matching TRBD1. Germline values: CDR1 SGHRS, CDR2 YFSETQ. This CDR3 comprises 15 residues. Trimming cost V 6 bases and J 6 bases; bases outside gene matches: 10. CDR3 in DNA: TGCGCCAGCACCTCATCTCCGGGACAGGGCAATGAGCAGTTCTTC. Amino acid sequence: CASTSSPGQGNEQFF.